Listed here are 17 T cell receptor beta chains from one sample, sequenced in a study of vaccination effects on CD4 cells after COVID-19 (dated by TCRdb to the early 2020s). The antigens of these receptors remain unknown. In the ViraFEST assay, PBMC were stimulated with viral peptide pools, and TCR sequencing was then used to find antigen-specific CD4+ T cell clonotypes based on their expansion. After around 11 days of culture, CD4+ T cells were isolated with the EasySep CD4+ T cell isolation kit. Each participant received two doses of an mRNA SARS-CoV-2 vaccine, either BNT162b2 or mRNA-1273. Library preparation employed the immunoSEQ multiplex PCR assay. TCRdb took over this immuneACCESS table, retaining in-frame rearrangements with V and J assigned. Such tables are incomplete; in checked studies, under half of the missing clones stem from an unresolved V gene, and the remainder is unexplained. In this sample the table shows nearly 30,000 clones, roughly 80% of which occur a single time. Jointly, the top ten make up over 4.5% of the sample.

The sequenced sample was CD4+ T cells from PBMCs cultured with SARS-CoV-2 spike peptides, obtained after COVID-19 vaccination. The cell subset or site label for this specimen denotes: SARS-CoV-2 spike overlapping peptide pool stimulation. Source of these receptors: a human donor who received a COVID-19 vaccine. Some clones in this sample may be carry-over from other donors' samples.

In regard to this clone: Other nucleotide sequences in the sample specify the same CDR3. The chain combines TRBV7-2 with TRBJ1-1, with D uncertain. Germline V lookup: CDR1 SGHTA, CDR2 FQGNSA. CDR3 length: 13 residues. V lost 1 base to trimming and J lost 1 base, with 4 bases between them. In DNA, the CDR3 is TGTGCCAGCAGCTTAGATAGGAACACTGAAGCTTTCTTT. Translated: CASSLDRNTEAFF.

The CDR3 DNA reads as TGTGCCAGCAGCTCGACCAGGGGAACTAATGAAAAACTGTTTTTT. This gives the protein CASSSTRGTNEKLFF. This chain links TRBV7-3 with TRBJ1-4, with D perhaps matching TRBD1 (6 bases). The CDR3 has 15 amino acids. V lost 4 bases and J 1 base, leaving 10 bases between the germline ends. Germline V gene lookup returns CDR1 SGHTA and CDR2 FQGTGA.

The rearrangement uses TRBV5-5 and TRBJ2-7, with D perhaps TRBD2 (7 bases). The ends were cut back, 0 bases at V and 4 bases at J, with 11 bases in the middle. This CDR3 has 14 amino acids. Looked up from germline, CDR1 is SGHKS and CDR2 is YYEKEE (reference sequence). The CDR3 sequence: CASSLGGGEYEQYV. The CDR3 region has the DNA TGTGCCAGCAGCTTGGGGGGGGGCGAATACGAGCAGTACGTC.

The CDR3 region has the DNA TGCGCCAGCAGCCCGGAAGGGGTCCAGGTCACAGATACGCAGTATTTT. Translating gives CASSPEGVQVTDTQYF. The chain couples TRBV5-1 to TRBJ2-3, with D possibly being TRBD1 (5 bases). The CDR3 spans 16 residues. Germline CDR1 and CDR2: SGHRS and YFSETQ. Trimming removed 4 bases from V and 2 bases from J, with 17 bases in between.

V gene TRBV11-2 combines with J gene TRBJ1-5; D is uncertain. CDR1 SGHAT and CDR2 FQNNGV come from the germline V gene. This CDR3 is built from 14 residues. The V end was cut by 5 bases, the J end by 7 bases, with 15 bases between. CDR3 nucleotides: TGTGCCAGCAGCCCTCATGGTGGGTTACAGCCCCAGCATTTT. Translation gives CASSPHGGLQPQHF.

This chain connects TRBV20-1 to TRBJ2-3; D unclear. V lost 3 bases to trimming and J lost 6 bases, with 10 bases between them. CDR1 is DFQATT and CDR2 is SNEGSKA in the germline V gene (reference sequence). This CDR3 contains 12 residues. The CDR3 DNA reads TGCAGTGCTAGTCCCATATCGGATACGCAGTATTTT. Translation gives CSASPISDTQYF.

The V gene is TRBV6-1, the J gene TRBJ1-5; D not resolved. Germline-derived CDR1 and CDR2 are MNHNS and SASEGT. Trimming pared 2 bases from V and 7 bases from J, leaving 12 bases between. This CDR3 comprises 14 residues. The CDR3 nucleotides are TGTGCCAGCAGTGAATATGTTGGGAACCAGCCCCAGCATTTT. Translated, it gives CASSEYVGNQPQHF.

The chain carries TRBV5-1 and TRBJ2-5; D may be TRBD1 (6 bases). Trimming removed 4 bases from V and 1 base from J, with 11 bases in between. The CDR3 covers 14 residues. Per germline, CDR1 SGHRS and CDR2 YFSETQ. The CDR3 protein is CASSPGTTQETQYF. Written as DNA, the CDR3 is TGCGCCAGCAGCCCCGGGACAACCCAAGAGACCCAGTACTTC.

The genes are TRBV7-2 and TRBJ1-5; D unresolved. The CDR3 length is 13 residues. Germline V gene lookup returns CDR1 SGHTA and CDR2 FQGNSA. Trimming left V 5 bases short and J 1 base short, with 6 bases between. CDR3 loop: CASSRDSNQPQHF. In nucleotides, the CDR3 is TGTGCCAGCAGCCGAGACAGCAATCAGCCCCAGCATTTT.

The chain uses TRBV6-5 and TRBJ1-1; no definite D call. Trimming took 0 bases from V and 0 from J, leaving 2 bases between them. CDR1 and CDR2 from the germline V gene are MNHEY and SVGAGI. The CDR3 length is 13 residues. The CDR3 protein is CASSYSLNTEAFF. CDR3 nucleotide sequence: TGTGCCAGCAGTTACTCGTTGAACACTGAAGCTTTCTTT.

The V call is TRBV9, the J call TRBJ2-6; 7 nucleotides agree with TRBD1. The CDR3 is 19 residues long. V gave up 4 bases and J gave up 2 bases; unmatched junction bases: 15. Germline V gives CDR1 SGDLS, CDR2 YYNGEE. The CDR3 DNA reads as TGTGCCAGCAGCCTCAGAGGGGACAGTTATTTGACTGGGGCCAACGTCCTGACTTTC. Its protein product is CASSLRGDSYLTGANVLTF.

This chain connects TRBV7-2 to TRBJ1-6; D gene ambiguous. Trimming stripped 5 bases from V and 1 base from J, with 18 bases between. CDR3 length: 18 amino acids. Looked up from germline, CDR1 is SGHTA and CDR2 is FQGNSA. CDR3 amino acids: CASSNGQEYGSYNSPLHF. The CDR3 DNA is TGTGCCAGCAGCAACGGCCAGGAATACGGGTCCTATAATTCACCCCTCCACTTT.

This clone has only one observation. The chain carries TRBV18 and TRBJ1-1; D unclear. This CDR3 region has 14 residues. V lost 5 bases, J lost 3 bases, and 13 bases lay in between. The V gene's germline CDR1 is KGHSH and CDR2 LQKENI. The CDR3 bases are TGTGCCAGCTCAACTTATGGGGAAGACACTGAAGCTTTCTTT. Protein: CASSTYGEDTEAFF. The variable domain in full, with the rest retrieved from reference TRBV18 and TRBJ1-1, is NAGVMQNPRHLVRRRGQEARLRCSPMKGHSHVYWYRQLPEEGLKFMVYLQKENIIDESGMPKERFSAEFPKEGPSILRIQQVVRGDSAAYFCASSTYGEDTEAFFGQGTRLTVV.

The chain couples TRBV7-8 to TRBJ1-6; TRBD1 is a possible D gene (6 bases). Germline CDR1 and CDR2: SGHVS and FQNEAQ. Trimming took off 6 bases at V and 0 bases at J, with 18 bases between the two ends. This CDR3 comprises 18 residues. CDR3 sequence reads: CASRSGDPLSSYNSPLHF. The CDR3 bases are TGTGCCAGCAGATCAGGGGATCCACTAAGCTCCTATAATTCACCCCTCCACTTT.

This clone was recorded a few times. The chain joins TRBV5-1 to TRBJ1-2, with no clear D. The CDR3 contains 15 residues. Germline CDR1 and CDR2: SGHRS and YFSETQ. The V end lost 1 base, the J end lost 10 bases, and 20 bases lay between the germline ends. The CDR3 spells CASSLTLIRRQDYTF. The CDR3, as DNA: TGCGCCAGCAGCTTGACCCTGATCCGGCGTCAAGACTACACCTTC. Full variable domain (missing parts from reference TRBV5-1 and TRBJ1-2): KAGVTQTPRYLIKTRGQQVTLSCSPISGHRSVSWYQQTPGQGLQFLFEYFSETQRNKGNFPGRFSGRQFSNSRSEMNVSTLELGDSALYLCASSLTLIRRQDYTFGSGTRLTVV.

This clone was recorded a few times. V is TRBV7-8 and J is TRBJ2-1; D uncertain. This CDR3 has 15 residues. The V end lost 5 bases, the J end lost 5 bases, and 16 bases lay between the germline ends. The V gene's germline CDR1 is SGHVS and CDR2 FQNEAQ. DNA of the CDR3: TGTGCCAGCAGCCCAAGTGGAATCCTACACAATGAGCAGTTCTTC. Protein: CASSPSGILHNEQFF.

The chain carries TRBV10-3 and TRBJ2-3, with 8 bases fitting TRBD1. The CDR3 is made up of 15 amino acids. The V segment lost 4 bases and the J segment 1 base; nucleotides outside the gene matches: 4. CDR1 and CDR2 (germline): ENHRY, SYGVKD. CDR3 nucleotides: TGTGCCATCAGTGCACCGGGACAGGGCACAGATACGCAGTATTTT. This encodes CAISAPGQGTDTQYF.